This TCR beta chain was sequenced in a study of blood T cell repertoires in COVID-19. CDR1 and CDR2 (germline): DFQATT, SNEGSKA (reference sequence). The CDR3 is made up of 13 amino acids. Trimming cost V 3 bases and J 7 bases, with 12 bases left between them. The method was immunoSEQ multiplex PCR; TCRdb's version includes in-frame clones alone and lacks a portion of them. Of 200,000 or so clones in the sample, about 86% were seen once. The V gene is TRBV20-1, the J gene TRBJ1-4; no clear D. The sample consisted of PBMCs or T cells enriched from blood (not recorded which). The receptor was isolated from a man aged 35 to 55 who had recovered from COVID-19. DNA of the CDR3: TGCAGTGCTAGTTACGGCAGCGGTGAAAAACTGTTTTTT. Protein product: CSASYGSGEKLFF.